This T cell receptor beta chain was profiled in a study of cytomegalovirus exposure and HLA in healthy donors. It was with 60 Vbeta and 13 Jbeta primers that the PCR ran. The data were produced by immunoSEQ multiplex PCR, yet TCRdb's version contains in-frame clones alone and is incomplete. Among about 100,000 clones, approximately 79% were seen once, and the ten largest hold about 15%. Trimming pared 7 bases from V and 3 bases from J, leaving 13 bases between. Per the germline V gene, CDR1 is SQVTM and CDR2 is ANQGSEA. The CDR3 length is 12 residues. The chain carries TRBV29-1 and TRBJ2-7; a possible D gene is TRBD2 (5 bases). The sequence was collected from a woman aged 40 to 55 in good health and CMV-seropositive. The specimen was PBMCs. The CDR3 spells CSAAGPGYEQYF. Written as DNA, the CDR3 is TGCAGCGCCGCGGGCCCAGGCTACGAGCAGTACTTC.